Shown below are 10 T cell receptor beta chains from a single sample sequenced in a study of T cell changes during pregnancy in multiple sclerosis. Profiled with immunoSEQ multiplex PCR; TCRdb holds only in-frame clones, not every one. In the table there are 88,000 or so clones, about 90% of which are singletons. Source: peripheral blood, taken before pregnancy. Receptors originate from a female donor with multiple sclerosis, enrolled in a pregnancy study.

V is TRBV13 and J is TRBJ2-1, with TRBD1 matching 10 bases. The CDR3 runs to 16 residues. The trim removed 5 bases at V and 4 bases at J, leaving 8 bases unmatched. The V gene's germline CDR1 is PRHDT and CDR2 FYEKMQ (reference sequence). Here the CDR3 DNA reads TGTGCCAGCAGCCGGCGCGGGACAGGGGTTTACAATGAGCAGTTCTTC. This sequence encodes CASSRRGTGVYNEQFF. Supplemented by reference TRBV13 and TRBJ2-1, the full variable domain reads AAGVIQSPRHLIKEKRETATLKCYPIPRHDTVYWYQQGPGQDPQFLISFYEKMQSDKGSIPDRFSAQQFSDYHSELNMSSLELGDSALYFCASSRRGTGVYNEQFFGPGTRLTVL.

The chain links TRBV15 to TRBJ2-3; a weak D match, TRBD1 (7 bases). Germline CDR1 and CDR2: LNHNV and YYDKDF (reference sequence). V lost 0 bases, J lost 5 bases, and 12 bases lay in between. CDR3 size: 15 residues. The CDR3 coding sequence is TGTGCCACCAGCAGAGACTGGCAGGGGGGAGATACGCAGTATTTT. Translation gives CATSRDWQGGDTQYF.

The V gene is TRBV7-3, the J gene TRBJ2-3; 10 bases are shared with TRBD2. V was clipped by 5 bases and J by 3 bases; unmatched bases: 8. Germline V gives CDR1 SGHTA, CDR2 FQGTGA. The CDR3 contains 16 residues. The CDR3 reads CASSTVAGGDTDTQYF. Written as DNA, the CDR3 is TGTGCCAGCAGCACAGTAGCGGGAGGCGATACAGATACGCAGTATTTT. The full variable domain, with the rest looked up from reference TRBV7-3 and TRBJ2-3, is GAGVSQTPSNKVTEKGKYVELRCDPISGHTALYWYRQSLGQGPEFLIYFQGTGAADDSGLPNDRFFAVRPEGSVSTLKIQRTERGDSAVYLCASSTVAGGDTDTQYFGPGTRLTVL.

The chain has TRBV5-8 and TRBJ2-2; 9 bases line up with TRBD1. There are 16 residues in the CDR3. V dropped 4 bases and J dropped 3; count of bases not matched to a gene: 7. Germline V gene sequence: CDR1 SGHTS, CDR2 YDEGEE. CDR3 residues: CASSAYRGRDTGELFF. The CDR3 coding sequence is TGTGCCAGCAGCGCTTACAGGGGGCGCGACACCGGGGAGCTGTTTTTT.

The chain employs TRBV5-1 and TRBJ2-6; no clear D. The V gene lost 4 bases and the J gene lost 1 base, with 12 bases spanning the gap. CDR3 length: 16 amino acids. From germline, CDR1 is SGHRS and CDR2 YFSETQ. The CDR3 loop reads CASSEIAASGANVLTF. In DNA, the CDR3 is TGCGCCAGCAGCGAAATCGCGGCATCTGGGGCCAACGTCCTGACTTTC.

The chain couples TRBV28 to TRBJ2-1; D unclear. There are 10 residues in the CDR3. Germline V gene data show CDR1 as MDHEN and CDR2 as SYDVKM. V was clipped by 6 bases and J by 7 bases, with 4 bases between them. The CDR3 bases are TGTGCCAGCAGCCTTAATGAGCAGTTCTTC. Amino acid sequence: CASSLNEQFF.

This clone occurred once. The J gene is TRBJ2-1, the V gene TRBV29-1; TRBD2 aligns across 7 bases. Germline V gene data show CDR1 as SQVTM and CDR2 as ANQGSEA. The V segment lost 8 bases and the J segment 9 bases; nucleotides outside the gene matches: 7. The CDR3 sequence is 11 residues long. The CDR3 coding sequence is TGCAGCACAAGACTAGCCCTTGAGCAGTTCTTC. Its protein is CSTRLALEQFF.

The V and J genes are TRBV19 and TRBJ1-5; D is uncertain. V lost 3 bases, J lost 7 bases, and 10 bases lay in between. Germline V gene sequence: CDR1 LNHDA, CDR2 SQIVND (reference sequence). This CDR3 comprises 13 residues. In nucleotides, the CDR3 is TGTGCCAGTAGTATGGGGAGGGCCCAGCCCCAGCATTTT. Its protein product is CASSMGRAQPQHF.

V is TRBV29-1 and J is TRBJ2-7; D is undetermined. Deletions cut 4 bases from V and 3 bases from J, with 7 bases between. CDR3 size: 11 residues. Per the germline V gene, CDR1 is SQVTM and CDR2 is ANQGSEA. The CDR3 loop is CSVGHNYEQYF. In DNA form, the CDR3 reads TGCAGCGTTGGACATAACTACGAGCAGTACTTC.

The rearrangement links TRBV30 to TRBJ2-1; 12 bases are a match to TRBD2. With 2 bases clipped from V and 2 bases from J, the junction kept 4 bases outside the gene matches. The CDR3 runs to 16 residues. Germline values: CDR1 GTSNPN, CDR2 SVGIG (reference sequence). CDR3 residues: CAWSRSSGRAYNEQFF. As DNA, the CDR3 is TGTGCCTGGAGTCGCTCTAGCGGGAGGGCCTACAATGAGCAGTTCTTC.